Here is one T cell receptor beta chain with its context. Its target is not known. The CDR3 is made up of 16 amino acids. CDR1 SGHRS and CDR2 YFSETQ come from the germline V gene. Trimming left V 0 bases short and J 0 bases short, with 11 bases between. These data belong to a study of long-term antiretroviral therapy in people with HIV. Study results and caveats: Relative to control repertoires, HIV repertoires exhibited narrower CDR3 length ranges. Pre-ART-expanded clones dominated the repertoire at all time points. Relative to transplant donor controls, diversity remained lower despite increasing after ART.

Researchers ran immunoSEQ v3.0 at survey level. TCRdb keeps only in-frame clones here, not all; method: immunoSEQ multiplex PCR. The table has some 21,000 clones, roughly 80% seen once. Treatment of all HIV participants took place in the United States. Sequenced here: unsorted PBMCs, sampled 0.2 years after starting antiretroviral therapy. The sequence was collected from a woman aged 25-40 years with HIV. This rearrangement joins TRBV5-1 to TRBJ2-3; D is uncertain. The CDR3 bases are TGCGCCAGCAGCTTGGGGGCAGCAACTAGCACAGATACGCAGTATTTT. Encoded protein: CASSLGAATSTDTQYF.